What follows are 30 T cell receptor beta chains derived from one specimen sequenced in a study of cytomegalovirus exposure and HLA in healthy donors. The PCR contained 60 Vbeta and 13 Jbeta primers. TCRdb's table, derived via immunoSEQ multiplex PCR, lists solely in-frame clones and lacks some. The sample carries 200,000 to 250,000 clones, 82% recorded once. Sequenced material: PBMCs. The receptors shown here come from a woman aged 40 to 55 in good health and CMV-seronegative.

V and J are TRBV5-8 and TRBJ2-3, with TRBD2 identical over 8 bases. Unmatched junction bases numbered 6, after V lost 4 bases and J lost 2 bases. The CDR3 has 15 residues. Germline-derived CDR1 and CDR2 are SGHTS and YDEGEE. The CDR3 reads CASSDGTRDTDTQYF. The DNA for the CDR3 is TGTGCCAGCAGCGACGGGACTAGGGACACAGATACGCAGTATTTT.

With respect to this clone: The sample contains more than one DNA sequence encoding this CDR3. J is TRBJ2-5 and V is TRBV18; D uncertain. CDR1 and CDR2 (germline): KGHSH, LQKENI. The CDR3 spans 12 residues. V dropped 6 bases and J dropped 5 bases, with 10 bases sitting between them. CDR3 protein: CASSLSRETQYF. DNA of the CDR3: TGTGCCAGCTCCCTAAGTCGGGAGACCCAGTACTTC. The full variable domain, rest sourced from reference TRBV18 and TRBJ2-5, is NAGVMQNPRHLVRRRGQEARLRCSPMKGHSHVYWYRQLPEEGLKFMVYLQKENIIDESGMPKERFSAEFPKEGPSILRIQQVVRGDSAAYFCASSLSRETQYFGPGTRLLVL.

V and J are TRBV7-3 and TRBJ1-2; TRBD1 matches 8 bases. Germline-derived CDR1 and CDR2 are SGHTA and FQGTGA. The CDR3 length is 14 residues. J was trimmed by 4 bases and V by 5 bases; bases with no gene match: 6. The CDR3 nucleotides read TGTGCCAGCAGCCTCACAGGGGGTGGCTATGGCTACACCTTC. This gives the protein CASSLTGGGYGYTF.

The CDR3: CASSTGTGDGYTF. CDR3 sequence (DNA): TGTGCCAGCAGTACCGGGACGGGAGATGGCTACACCTTC. V and J are TRBV28 and TRBJ1-2; D is possibly TRBD1 (5 bases). The CDR3 runs 13 residues. Per germline, CDR1 MDHEN and CDR2 SYDVKM. V shed 5 bases and J shed 6 bases, with 13 bases lying between them.

In the case of this clone: Other nucleotide sequences from this sample produce the same CDR3. Here the CDR3 DNA reads TGTGCCAGCAGTGAAAGGCCGGGCTCTGGAAACACCATATATTTT. Protein sequence: CASSERPGSGNTIYF. The chain recombines TRBV6-1 with TRBJ1-3; D gene unclear. This CDR3 has 15 residues. V gave up 2 bases and J gave up 0 bases, with 8 bases separating them. Germline CDR1 MNHNS, CDR2 SASEGT.

This clone has only a few counts. The rearrangement links TRBV5-6 to TRBJ2-6, with a weak D call TRBD2 (6 bases). Germline values: CDR1 SGHDT, CDR2 YYEEEE. The CDR3 has 16 residues. V was cut by 0 bases and J by 2 bases, with 9 bases left in between. CDR3 nucleotide sequence: TGTGCCAGCAGCTTGGCCGGGGGAACTGGGGCCAACGTCCTGACTTTC. This sequence encodes CASSLAGGTGANVLTF.

CDR3 DNA: TGTGCCAGCAGCTTAGAGGGGCTACCCGGAGATACGCAGTATTTT. Protein sequence: CASSLEGLPGDTQYF. J is TRBJ2-3 and V is TRBV7-9; D possibly corresponds to TRBD1 (5 bases). V was clipped by 1 base and J by 5 bases, with 13 bases between them. The germline V gene has CDR1 SEHNR and CDR2 FQNEAQ (reference sequence). The CDR3 extends over 15 amino acids.

The gene calls are TRBV5-1 and TRBJ2-3; 10 nucleotides match TRBD2. The CDR3 runs 18 residues. Germline trimming cut 0 bases from V and 4 bases from J; bases unmatched to any gene: 11. From germline, CDR1 is SGHRS and CDR2 YFSETQ. The CDR3 DNA sequence: TGCGCCAGCAGCTTGGAAAGCGGGGGGGTTCGTAGGGCAGATACGCAGTATTTT. It translates to CASSLESGGVRRADTQYF.

This chain connects TRBV6-5 to TRBJ2-4, with 8 nucleotides matching TRBD1. Per the germline V gene, CDR1 is MNHEY and CDR2 is SVGAGI. V gave up 6 bases and J gave up 0 bases; unmatched junction bases: 4. The CDR3 contains 15 residues. The CDR3 loop is CASRDRDLAKNIQYF. The DNA for the CDR3 is TGTGCCAGCAGGGACAGGGACCTAGCCAAAAACATTCAGTACTTC.

The rearrangement uses TRBV5-1 and TRBJ2-2; D call uncertain. V lost 0 bases and J 4 bases, leaving 7 bases between the germline ends. Germline CDR1 SGHRS, CDR2 YFSETQ. CDR3 length equals 14 residues. The CDR3 protein is CASSLEAITGELFF. In DNA form, the CDR3 reads TGCGCCAGCAGCTTGGAAGCGATCACCGGGGAGCTGTTTTTT.

The chain links TRBV27 to TRBJ2-7; D not resolved. The CDR3 is 12 amino acids. Looked up from germline, CDR1 is MNHEY and CDR2 is SMNVEV (reference sequence). The ends were cut back, 5 bases at V and 2 bases at J, with 7 bases in the middle. The CDR3 DNA reads TGTGCCAGCAGTCCCTCCCCCTACGAGCAGTACTTC. Encoded protein: CASSPSPYEQYF.

This sequence joins TRBV9 and TRBJ2-1, with 9 bases matching TRBD1. V lost 4 bases, J lost 5 bases, and 4 bases stayed unmatched. There are 14 residues in the CDR3. CDR1 and CDR2 from the germline V gene are SGDLS and YYNGEE. CDR3 sequence: CASSSRTGDNEQFF. The CDR3 region has the DNA TGTGCCAGCAGCTCCCGGACAGGGGACAATGAGCAGTTCTTC.

The rearrangement uses TRBV11-3 and TRBJ2-7, with D uncertain. V gave up 1 base and J gave up 2 bases, with 9 bases separating them. The CDR3 has 14 amino acids. Looked up from germline, CDR1 is SGHNT and CDR2 is YENEEA. The CDR3: CASSLGQLAYEQYF. CDR3 DNA sequence: TGTGCCAGCAGCTTAGGTCAGTTGGCCTACGAGCAGTACTTC.

J is TRBJ2-7 and V is TRBV11-2, with D uncertain. This CDR3 comprises 15 residues. Germline V gene data show CDR1 as SGHAT and CDR2 as FQNNGV. V was clipped by 5 bases and J by 1 base, with 15 bases between them. The CDR3 nucleotides read TGTGCCAGCAGCCAAACTGCCATGATTTCCTACGAGCAGTACTTC. This sequence encodes CASSQTAMISYEQYF.

The chain recombines TRBV10-2 with TRBJ1-5; D gene unclear. The CDR3 has 13 amino acids. V was clipped by 7 bases and J by 5 bases, with 12 bases between them. Germline V gives CDR1 WSHSY, CDR2 SAAADI. The DNA for the CDR3 is TGCGCCAGCAAACTCACAGTTGATCAGCCCCAGCATTTT. It yields the protein CASKLTVDQPQHF.

This sequence joins TRBV7-3 and TRBJ2-1; TRBD2 agrees at 9 bases. The CDR3 contains 16 residues. The germline V gene encodes CDR1 SGHTA and CDR2 FQGTGA. V lost 4 bases to trimming and J lost 5 bases; unmatched junction nucleotides: 9. The CDR3: CASSSLAGQPDNEQFF. The CDR3 nucleotides read TGTGCCAGCAGCTCCCTAGCGGGGCAACCGGACAATGAGCAGTTCTTC.

This clone was seen only once. The chain joins TRBV28 to TRBJ2-1; 13 bases line up with TRBD2. Germline loops: CDR1 MDHEN, CDR2 SYDVKM. V shed 8 bases, J shed 6 bases, and the junction held 10 bases outside the gene matches. The length of the CDR3 is 16 residues. The CDR3 protein is CASSPPGTSGANEQFF. DNA for the CDR3: TGTGCCAGCTCCCCACCCGGGACTAGCGGGGCCAATGAGCAGTTCTTC.

Concerning this clone: One end of the junction fails to match germline, which may point to a read error. V gene TRBV7-7 combines with J gene TRBJ2-2, with a weak D call TRBD2 (6 bases). CDR1 is SSHAT and CDR2 is FNYEAQ in the germline V gene (reference sequence). The CDR3 has 15 amino acids. DNA of the CDR3: TGTGCTAGCAGCCGGGCGGGGTTTCACACCGGGGAGCTGTTTTTT. Protein product: CASSRAGFHTGELFF.

The chain has TRBV27 and TRBJ1-4; possibly TRBD1 for D (6 bases). The CDR3 length is 15 residues. The V end lost 4 bases, the J end lost 4 bases, and 13 bases lay between the germline ends. Germline CDR1 and CDR2: MNHEY and SMNVEV (reference sequence). The CDR3 spells CASSSSTGINEKLFF. CDR3 nucleotide sequence: TGTGCCAGCAGTTCCTCGACAGGCATTAATGAAAAACTGTTTTTT.

The chain recombines TRBV18 with TRBJ1-4; 7 nucleotides line up with TRBD1. Trimming took 6 bases from V and 3 from J; bases not matched to a gene: 4. In germline, CDR1 is KGHSH, CDR2 LQKENI. The CDR3 is 14 amino acids. CDR3: CASSEGASNEKLFF. In DNA form, the CDR3 reads TGTGCCAGCTCCGAGGGGGCGTCTAATGAAAAACTGTTTTTT.

The gene calls are TRBV27 and TRBJ2-7; TRBD1 matches at 7 bases. CDR3 length: 14 residues. The junction had 6 bases not matched to a gene; V was cut back by 4 bases and J by 3 bases. The germline CDR1 and CDR2 sequences are MNHEY and SMNVEV (reference sequence). The CDR3 protein is CASSSDQGVYEQYF. Written as DNA, the CDR3 is TGTGCCAGCAGTTCGGACCAGGGGGTCTACGAGCAGTACTTC.

This chain joins TRBV19 and TRBJ2-4; no firm D call. From germline, CDR1 is LNHDA and CDR2 SQIVND (reference sequence). V was shortened by 1 base and J by 0 bases, with 7 bases between the two germline ends. CDR3 length equals 15 residues. In DNA form, the CDR3 reads TGTGCCAGTAGTATAGTCCCCAAAGCCAAAAACATTCAGTACTTC. Translation: CASSIVPKAKNIQYF.

This clone was recorded once. One junction end does not reproduce the germline sequence, and a read error may be involved. Other nucleotide sequences from this sample produce the same CDR3. The V and J genes are TRBV7-9 and TRBJ1-1; D is uncertain. In germline, CDR1 is SEHNR, CDR2 FQNEAQ (reference sequence). This CDR3 region has 13 residues. CDR3 amino acids: CASSLGSGPEAFF. For the CDR3, the DNA is TGTGCCAGCAGCTTAGGTTCTGGGCCTGAGGCTTTCTTT.

The rearrangement links TRBV28 to TRBJ2-7; D unresolved. This CDR3 region has 14 residues. CDR1 is MDHEN, CDR2 SYDVKM, per germline. Trimming removed 3 bases at V and 2 bases at J, with 11 bases between. CDR3 nucleotide sequence: TGTGCCAGCAGTTTCCCCGTTAGTGCCTACGAGCAGTACTTC. Translating it yields CASSFPVSAYEQYF.

The CDR3 bases are TGTGCCAGCAGCCCGGGACACCGGTCCTCTGGGGCCAACGTCCTGACTTTC. Its translation is CASSPGHRSSGANVLTF. The J gene is TRBJ2-6, the V gene TRBV7-6, with D tentatively TRBD1 (6 bases). With 5 bases removed from V and 0 bases from J, the gap between germline ends came to 14 bases. Germline loops: CDR1 SGHVS, CDR2 FNYEAQ. The CDR3 is 17 residues long.

The V call is TRBV2, the J call TRBJ1-2; 7 bases are a match to TRBD1. V shed 7 bases and J 4 bases; nucleotides not matched to a gene: 9. This CDR3 contains 14 residues. CDR1 is SNHLY and CDR2 is FYNNEI in the germline V gene. The CDR3 sequence: CASTRDRSFYGYTF. The CDR3 region has the DNA TGTGCCAGCACTCGGGACAGAAGTTTCTATGGCTACACCTTC.

The rearrangement uses TRBV5-1 and TRBJ1-3; no clear D. CDR3 length: 17 amino acids. Germline V gene data show CDR1 as SGHRS and CDR2 as YFSETQ. V lost 0 bases and J lost 2, with 15 bases in between. CDR3 amino acids: CASSLEDRGLAGNTIYF. As DNA, the CDR3 is TGCGCCAGCAGCTTGGAGGACCGCGGGCTCGCTGGAAACACCATATATTTT.

This clone has a single count. This chain uses TRBV5-6 with TRBJ2-3; the D is unclear. The CDR3 loop spans 14 amino acids. CDR1 is SGHDT, CDR2 YYEEEE, per germline. Between the trimmed V and J ends, which lost 0 bases and 2 bases, there was a span of 7 bases. The CDR3 DNA sequence: TGTGCCAGCAGCTTGGCCGGGTCCACAGATACGCAGTATTTT. This translates into CASSLAGSTDTQYF. The full variable domain, with the rest looked up from reference TRBV5-6 and TRBJ2-3, is DAGVTQSPTHLIKTRGQQVTLRCSPKSGHDTVSWYQQALGQGPQFIFQYYEEEERQRGNFPDRFSGHQFPNYSSELNVNALLLGDSALYLCASSLAGSTDTQYFGPGTRLTVL.

The V and J genes are TRBV7-6 and TRBJ2-7, with 11 positions matching TRBD1. CDR1 is SGHVS and CDR2 is FNYEAQ in the germline V gene. With 2 bases clipped from V and 2 bases from J, the junction kept 11 bases outside the gene matches. The CDR3 length is 18 residues. CDR3 DNA: TGTGCCAGCAGCTTATTTCCTATGGGACAGGGGGTTACCTACGAGCAGTACTTC. The encoded protein is CASSLFPMGQGVTYEQYF.

This clone has just one count. The CDR3 sequence: CASSLPAGANVLTF. Written as DNA, the CDR3 is TGTGCCAGCAGCTTGCCCGCGGGGGCCAACGTCCTGACTTTC. J is TRBJ2-6 and V is TRBV11-3, with D unclear. V was trimmed by 3 bases and J by 4 bases, leaving 7 bases between them. This CDR3 has 14 residues. Germline V lookup: CDR1 SGHNT, CDR2 YENEEA.